This T cell receptor beta chain was profiled in a study of T-cell memory formation after mild COVID-19 (dated by TCRdb to the early 2020s). Notes on the research overall: TCR sequence clusters from the two donors were found to be largely donor specific. Two young, previously healthy adult volunteers, one female and one male, were included in the cohort. In two donors, T-cell clones that expanded and contracted after mild COVID-19 were tracked by sequencing TCRalpha and TCRbeta repertoires over time.

Worth noting for this clonotype: Its recognized antigen is unknown. Base qualities are not provided; no much larger clone lies one nucleotide away.

Ficoll-Paque density gradient centrifugation was used to isolate PBMCs. The sequencer was an Illumina NovaSeq 6000. Using 5'RACE with constant-segment primers, TCRalpha and TCRbeta cDNA libraries were constructed, with sample barcodes and unique molecular identifiers added in the process. Trizol reagent was used to extract RNA from every sample. Library amplification was performed in two PCR steps, and a second sample barcode and Illumina TruSeq adapters were introduced in the second step. Libraries were sequenced on an Illumina NovaSeq with 2 x 150 bp paired-end reads. In the paper's pipeline: Demultiplexing of reads and collapsing into UMI-guided consensus sequences were performed with migec v1.2.7. With mixcr v2.1.11, UMI consensuses were aligned to TRA and TRB V and J templates and assembled into clonotypes. Clonotypes were classified as expanded or contracted when called significant by both edgeR and NoisET, with noise models trained on biological replicates. For edgeR calls, a false discovery rate-adjusted p below 0.01 and a log2 fold-change threshold of 1 were applied. As an exploratory analysis of dynamics, max-normalized trajectories of the 1000 most abundant clonotypes were examined with PCA combined with hierarchical clustering. Separately sequenced CD4+ and CD8+ repertoires were used to assign the CD4 or CD8 phenotype of responding clones. TCRdb reanalyzed the raw reads on its own, using fastp at Q25 for trimming and MiXCR for clone calling, and kept in-frame beta chains. Rows are unified per CDR3 protein, each entry keeping the most common DNA and genes. The V and J calls were determined by TCRdb, not by the authors. This sample holds 350,000 or so distinct CDR3 sequences; around a fifth were observed only once. Of the sample, roughly a fifth is held by the ten largest clones.

What the work shows at the level of the full study, not this receptor alone: The second-wave clones that peaked on day 37 were not confirmed to be SARS-CoV-2 specific. Contracting CD4+ clones appeared mostly in the CM and EM memory subsets, whereas CD8+ clones were enriched in EMRA. Clones contracting from day 15 to 85 had balanced CD4/CD8 phenotypes, while a second wave expanding from day 15 to 37 was biased towards CD4+. Only a couple of mild cases were covered by the study, and larger cohorts that include severe cases with pre-infection samples were considered necessary. The detection of some responding clones in pre-infection memory suggests that pre-existing cross-reactive memory T cells joined the SARS-CoV-2 response.

CDR1 and CDR2 are drawn from the germline V gene: SGHRS, YFSETQ. The CDR3, cysteine through phenylalanine, is 16 amino acids long. The read is trimmed to its CDR3 DNA, 48 bases read in frame from base 1. The trim is 1 base for V and 1 base for J, with a gap of 11 bases between the germline ends. The sample was PBMCs or a T cell subset sorted from them (not recorded which). Recombination connected TRBV5-1 to TRBJ2-2; the D gene is unclear. The TCR was taken from a man younger than 30 who had mild COVID-19 (a few samples of this study predate the infection). The sample titles of this study are shuffled in the database, so cell type and time point are left out; the donor was told from shared clones. The DNA sequence follows: TGCGCCAGCAGCTTGAGGGCAACAGAGAACACCGGGGAGCTGTTTTTT. Translated, this gives CASSLRATENTGELFF.